This T cell receptor beta chain was observed in a study of CD8 T cells in ankylosing spondylitis. Findings and caveats of the study: In ankylosing spondylitis patients, matched synovial fluid reportedly showed significant enrichment of disease-linked clones. Typical of ankylosing spondylitis blood, it appeared, was a TCR beta motif of under 10 highly homologous variants.

Of note for this clonotype: Its antigen remains unknown. A much larger clonotype is one base distant, so this may be a read error.

TCR beta libraries were made by quantitative 5'-RACE with molecular barcodes. TCRdb used MiXCR to reprocess the 5' RACE reads, holding one entry per CDR3 protein. There are some 240,000 distinct CDR3 sequences in the sample; 7.5% to 9% occur only once, and around 7% lies in the top ten. CDR1 and CDR2 from the germline V gene are MGHDK and SYGVNS. The CDR3 is 15 amino acids. This TCR was sampled from a male donor with ankylosing spondylitis or in good health (not recorded which). The sample comprised blood, either unsorted or a sorted T cell fraction (not recorded which). V usage is TRBV25-1 and J usage is TRBJ1-1; TRBD1 agrees at 9 bases. Here the CDR3 DNA reads TGTGCCTGCAGTGATACCCCCGGGACAGGGACTGAAGCTTTCTTT. As protein: CACSDTPGTGTEAFF.